Shown below are 28 T cell receptor beta chains from a single sample sequenced in a study of blood T cell repertoires in COVID-19. Clones were sequenced by immunoSEQ multiplex PCR, and TCRdb holds only the in-frame ones, with some missing. The sample carries more than 250,000 clones, approximately 90% recorded once. The specimen was peripheral blood. These receptors were taken from a woman between 50 and 59 years old with COVID-19, enrolled during active disease.

In its sample, this clone was seen once. The chain uses TRBV12-3 or TRBV12-4 and TRBJ1-1; 9 nucleotides align to TRBD1. J gave up 9 bases and V 1 base, and 3 bases lay outside the gene matches. This CDR3 contains 13 residues. For the CDR3, the DNA is TGTGCCAGCAGTTTAGACAGGGGGCCCAAAGCTTTCTTT. Translation: CASSLDRGPKAFF.

The chain is built from TRBV24-1 and TRBJ2-5, with 7 bases fitting TRBD2. CDR1 is KGHDR and CDR2 is SFDVKD in the germline V gene. CDR3 size: 13 residues. V shed 9 bases, J shed 5 bases, and the junction held 8 bases outside the gene matches. This chain's CDR3 is CATQREVDETQYF. DNA of the CDR3: TGTGCCACCCAACGGGAGGTCGATGAGACCCAGTACTTC.

The rearrangement joins TRBV4-3 to TRBJ2-1, with D unclear. V was clipped by 4 bases and J by 6 bases, with 10 bases between them. Germline V gene data show CDR1 as LGHNA and CDR2 as YSLEER. The CDR3 is made up of 13 amino acids. CDR3 loop: CASSRVLGNEQFF. DNA for the CDR3: TGCGCCAGCAGCCGAGTACTCGGCAATGAGCAGTTCTTC.

This chain joins TRBV27 and TRBJ2-2, with 7 bases identical to TRBD2. The CDR3 loop spans 16 amino acids. Germline lookup yields CDR1 MNHEY and CDR2 SMNVEV (reference sequence). Germline trimming cut 4 bases from V and 3 bases from J; bases unmatched to any gene: 8. The CDR3 spells CASSSPRAGDTGELFF. As DNA, the CDR3 is TGTGCCAGCAGTTCCCCCAGGGCGGGGGACACCGGGGAGCTGTTTTTT.

J is TRBJ2-7 and V is TRBV5-1; TRBD1 aligns across 10 bases. The CDR3 has 15 amino acids. Per the germline V gene, CDR1 is SGHRS and CDR2 is YFSETQ. Losses at the gene ends were 4 bases for V and 3 bases for J; bases not matched to a gene: 7. CDR3 sequence reads: CASSLGTGALYEQYF. CDR3 nucleotide sequence: TGCGCCAGCAGCCTCGGGACAGGGGCCCTCTACGAGCAGTACTTC.

This clone was seen just once. This chain links TRBV27 with TRBJ1-1; D is possibly TRBD1 (6 bases). Between the trimmed V and J ends, which lost 5 bases and 4 bases, there was a span of 14 bases. Germline loops: CDR1 MNHEY, CDR2 SMNVEV (reference sequence). The CDR3 has 14 amino acids. DNA for the CDR3: TGTGCCAGCAGTCTGACAGGACGGCGCACTGAAGCTTTCTTT. As protein: CASSLTGRRTEAFF.

The rearrangement links TRBV10-1 to TRBJ1-1; perhaps TRBD1 as D (6 bases). The CDR3 is 15 amino acids. Germline lookup yields CDR1 WNHNN and CDR2 SYGVQD (reference sequence). With 4 bases removed from V and 1 base from J, the gap between germline ends came to 13 bases. DNA of the CDR3: TGCGCCAGCAGTGGCTACAGGGAGAGGAACACTGAAGCTTTCTTT. Translating gives CASSGYRERNTEAFF.

The gene calls are TRBV30 and TRBJ2-2, with 10 bases aligning to TRBD1. The CDR3 is 15 residues long. Germline V gene sequence: CDR1 GTSNPN, CDR2 SVGIG (reference sequence). The ends lost 4 bases at V and 5 bases at J; junction bases unmatched: 7. The CDR3 nucleotides read TGTGCCTGGAATCTTTGGACAGGGGGGACCGGGGAGCTGTTTTTT. Translation gives CAWNLWTGGTGELFF.

The V call is TRBV19, the J call TRBJ1-1; D is undetermined. Trimming pared 4 bases from V and 1 base from J, leaving 7 bases between. The CDR3 sequence is 13 residues long. The germline gives CDR1 LNHDA, CDR2 SQIVND (reference sequence). As DNA, the CDR3 is TGTGCCAGTAGTAACACAAGGAACACTGAAGCTTTCTTT. It specifies CASSNTRNTEAFF.

The genes are TRBV9 and TRBJ2-3; TRBD2 matches 12 bases. The CDR3 contains 15 residues. Per germline, CDR1 SGDLS and CDR2 YYNGEE. V lost 0 bases and J lost 4; bases outside the gene matches: 0. The CDR3 DNA follows: TGTGCCAGCAGCGTAGGACTAGCGGGAGCAGATACGCAGTATTTT. It codes for CASSVGLAGADTQYF.

The chain combines TRBV6-5 with TRBJ1-1; maybe TRBD1 (5 bases). Trimming took 6 bases from V and 3 from J, leaving 17 bases between them. Germline CDR1 and CDR2: MNHEY and SVGAGI. The CDR3 has 15 amino acids. The CDR3 region is CASRRTPALDTEAFF. The CDR3 DNA follows: TGTGCCAGCAGACGGACACCCGCACTGGACACTGAAGCTTTCTTT.

This clone was recorded once. The rearrangement uses TRBV5-8 and TRBJ1-2; weak D call: TRBD1 (6 bases). The CDR3 spans 14 residues. Germline V gene sequence: CDR1 SGHTS, CDR2 YDEGEE. V lost 2 bases and J lost 0, with 8 bases in between. The CDR3 sequence is CASSLGQSNYGYTF. CDR3 nucleotides: TGTGCCAGCAGCTTAGGACAGTCTAACTATGGCTACACCTTC.

The V call is TRBV6-5, the J call TRBJ1-3; TRBD1 aligns across 11 bases. J lost 3 bases, V lost 6 bases, and 4 bases had no gene match. This CDR3 contains 15 residues. Germline V gene lookup returns CDR1 MNHEY and CDR2 SVGAGI. The CDR3 DNA is TGTGCCAGCAGGAGGGGACAGGGGGATGGAAACACCATATATTTT. It specifies CASRRGQGDGNTIYF.

The genes are TRBV27 and TRBJ2-7; D possibly corresponds to TRBD2 (6 bases). V dropped 6 bases and J dropped 2 bases, with 17 bases sitting between them. Germline CDR1 is MNHEY and CDR2 is SMNVEV (reference sequence). CDR3 length equals 15 residues. The CDR3 coding sequence is TGTGCCAGCAGCCCGTTGAAAGCGGGTACCTACGAGCAGTACTTC. Protein product: CASSPLKAGTYEQYF.

J is TRBJ2-2 and V is TRBV19, with D possibly TRBD2 on 5 matching bases. From germline, CDR1 is LNHDA and CDR2 SQIVND (reference sequence). The CDR3 is 13 amino acids. Between the trimmed V and J ends, which lost 3 bases and 7 bases, there was a span of 9 bases. This CDR3 is CASSILRGGELFF. The CDR3 coding sequence is TGTGCCAGTAGTATCCTCCGGGGCGGGGAGCTGTTTTTT.

The J gene is TRBJ2-7, the V gene TRBV30; TRBD2 agrees at 7 bases. Per germline, CDR1 GTSNPN and CDR2 SVGIG (reference sequence). Unmatched junction bases numbered 7, after V lost 5 bases and J lost 3 bases. The CDR3 runs 13 residues. CDR3 residues: CAWGREPIYEQYF. The CDR3 nucleotides read TGTGCCTGGGGGCGGGAGCCGATCTACGAGCAGTACTTC.

This rearrangement joins TRBV7-6 to TRBJ2-3; the match to TRBD2 covers 7 bases. There are 16 residues in the CDR3. After removal of 5 bases from V and 0 bases from J, the junction contained 8 bases not matched to a gene. The germline V gene encodes CDR1 SGHVS and CDR2 FNYEAQ. CDR3 in amino acids: CASSRDYGTSTDTQYF. The DNA of the CDR3 is TGTGCCAGCAGCCGGGACTATGGGACTAGCACAGATACGCAGTATTTT. The full variable domain, rest sourced from reference TRBV7-6 and TRBJ2-3, is GAGVSQSPRYKVTKRGQDVALRCDPISGHVSLYWYRQALGQGPEFLTYFNYEAQQDKSGLPNDRFSAERPEGSISTLTIQRTEQRDSAMYRCASSRDYGTSTDTQYFGPGTRLTVL.

The CDR3 region is CASSSAPGAGGYTF. CDR3 DNA sequence: TGTGCCAGCAGCTCAGCCCCAGGGGCAGGTGGCTACACCTTC. The chain employs TRBV7-8 and TRBJ1-2; tentatively, D is TRBD1 (6 bases). With 4 bases removed from V and 7 bases from J, the gap between germline ends came to 16 bases. The CDR3 is made up of 14 amino acids. The germline V gene has CDR1 SGHVS and CDR2 FQNEAQ. Combining the CDR3 with reference TRBV7-8 and TRBJ1-2 gives the whole variable domain GAGVSQSPRYKVAKRGQDVALRCDPISGHVSLFWYQQALGQGPEFLTYFQNEAQLDKSGLPSDRFFAERPEGSVSTLKIQRTQQEDSAVYLCASSSAPGAGGYTFGSGTRLTVV.

V is TRBV19 and J is TRBJ1-5; 8 nucleotides align to TRBD1. Germline V gives CDR1 LNHDA, CDR2 SQIVND (reference sequence). The V segment lost 7 bases and the J segment 6 bases; nucleotides outside the gene matches: 17. The CDR3 sequence is 17 residues long. CDR3 DNA sequence: TGTGCCAGTAATACTTACAGGGGGAGCTCGTTAATTCAGCCCCAGCATTTT. Residues: CASNTYRGSSLIQPQHF.

This clone came up a few times. The chain carries TRBV27 and TRBJ1-6; D is ambiguous. V lost 2 bases and J lost 0, with 5 bases in between. This CDR3 has 15 residues. CDR1 is MNHEY, CDR2 SMNVEV, per germline (reference sequence). The CDR3 region is CASSLKHSYNSPLHF. For the CDR3, the DNA is TGTGCCAGCAGTTTAAAGCACTCCTATAATTCACCCCTCCACTTT.

The rearrangement links TRBV5-4 to TRBJ2-7; possibly TRBD1 for D (6 bases). Germline V gives CDR1 SGHNT, CDR2 YYREEE (reference sequence). Trimming left V 1 base short and J 5 bases short, with 10 bases between. There are 13 residues in the CDR3. The CDR3 coding sequence is TGTGCCAGCAGCTTGACAGGGATTCACGAGCAGTACTTC. Translating it yields CASSLTGIHEQYF.

The chain carries TRBV4-1 and TRBJ1-2; D is possibly TRBD1 (6 bases). CDR3 length: 14 residues. Germline CDR1 reads MGHRA; CDR2 reads YSYEKL. V lost 3 bases and J 8 bases, leaving 16 bases between the germline ends. This chain's CDR3 is CASSHPGVPGGYTF. The CDR3 nucleotides read TGCGCCAGCAGCCACCCAGGGGTCCCTGGGGGCTACACCTTC.

This chain connects TRBV24-1 to TRBJ2-3; 8 nucleotides agree with TRBD1. Trimming removed 3 bases from V and 0 bases from J; junction bases left unmatched: 4. CDR1 is KGHDR, CDR2 SFDVKD, per germline. This CDR3 is 16 amino acids long. CDR3 in amino acids: CATSDPRTGSTDTQYF. The CDR3 nucleotides are TGTGCCACCAGTGATCCCCGGACAGGGAGCACAGATACGCAGTATTTT.

This chain uses TRBV7-8 with TRBJ2-7, with D perhaps TRBD2 (5 bases). V dropped 6 bases and J dropped 2 bases, with 17 bases sitting between them. CDR3 length equals 15 residues. In germline, CDR1 is SGHVS, CDR2 FQNEAQ. The CDR3 here is CASSITLASTYEQYF. The CDR3 DNA is TGTGCCAGCAGTATTACCCTAGCTTCCACCTACGAGCAGTACTTC.

The chain has TRBV12-3 or TRBV12-4 and TRBJ2-5, with D possibly matching TRBD1 (5 bases). V lost 3 bases and J lost 5, with 7 bases in between. The CDR3 loop spans 12 amino acids. CDR3 nucleotides: TGTGCCAGCAGTTTCAGGGCCGAGACCCAGTACTTC. The encoded protein is CASSFRAETQYF.

CDR3 loop: CATSDPRQTTDTQYF. CDR3 DNA sequence: TGTGCCACCAGTGACCCTAGACAGACCACAGATACGCAGTATTTT. This chain uses TRBV24-1 with TRBJ2-3, with D perhaps matching TRBD1 (5 bases). Between the trimmed V and J ends, which lost 4 bases and 2 bases, there was a span of 12 bases. There are 15 residues in the CDR3. Germline-derived CDR1 and CDR2 are KGHDR and SFDVKD.

The chain carries TRBV7-3 and TRBJ2-5; 8 bases fit TRBD2. CDR3 size: 16 residues. Trimming removed 1 base from V and 4 bases from J; junction bases left unmatched: 8. CDR1 is SGHTA, CDR2 FQGTGA, per germline. CDR3 coding DNA: TGTGCCAGCAGCTTAAGAGGGCTAGCGGGCGGAGAGACCCAGTACTTC. It encodes CASSLRGLAGGETQYF.

The CDR3 loop is CAQNRGNTEAFF. The DNA of the CDR3 is TGTGCCCAAAACAGGGGAAACACTGAAGCTTTCTTT. The chain combines TRBV30 with TRBJ1-1, with TRBD1 matching 7 bases. Losses at the gene ends were 8 bases for V and 2 bases for J; bases not matched to a gene: 5. This CDR3 is built from 12 residues. Germline loops: CDR1 GTSNPN, CDR2 SVGIG (reference sequence).